Following are 20 T cell receptor beta chains from one sample sequenced in a study of CD8+ T cells in alopecia areata. Reverse transcription of extracted RNA yielded cDNA, which provided the sequencing template. Profiling relied on immunoSEQ multiplex PCR, and the TCRdb table lists in-frame clones only, not all of them. The sample includes under 250,000 clones, approximately 61% of them seen just once. The sequencing here drew on CD4+ T cells sorted from blood, taken at week 0. These TCRs come from a human donor with alopecia areata.

This clone was seen a handful of times. The chain employs TRBV7-9 and TRBJ2-7; 7 bases match TRBD1. Germline CDR1 SEHNR, CDR2 FQNEAQ (reference sequence). V was pared by 3 bases and J by 2 bases, with 10 bases of the junction left unmatched. The CDR3 loop spans 16 amino acids. This CDR3 is CASSFYLSDRTYEQYF. The CDR3 nucleotides read TGTGCCAGCAGCTTCTATTTGTCGGACAGGACCTACGAGCAGTACTTC.

The chain has TRBV20-1 and TRBJ1-1; the match to TRBD1 covers 7 bases. Germline V gives CDR1 DFQATT, CDR2 SNEGSKA (reference sequence). Trimming at V came to 5 bases and at J to 7 bases, leaving 4 bases not matched to a gene. CDR3 length: 11 amino acids. CDR3 sequence: CSARRQGEAFF. CDR3 coding DNA: TGCAGTGCTCGACGACAGGGTGAAGCTTTCTTT.

The J gene is TRBJ2-5, the V gene TRBV7-2; D could derive from TRBD1 or TRBD2 (5 bases each). Germline V gene lookup returns CDR1 SGHTA and CDR2 FQGNSA. The CDR3 has 15 amino acids. V dropped 0 bases and J dropped 5 bases, with 13 bases sitting between them. This chain's CDR3 is CASSLAGVSVETQYF. In nucleotides, the CDR3 is TGTGCCAGCAGCTTAGCGGGGGTTAGCGTGGAGACCCAGTACTTC.

The chain employs TRBV11-2 and TRBJ2-6; 9 bases align to TRBD1. Per the germline V gene, CDR1 is SGHAT and CDR2 is FQNNGV. The J segment lost 2 bases and the V segment lost 4 bases, leaving 9 bases of the junction unmatched. This CDR3 region has 18 residues. The DNA of the CDR3 is TGTGCCAGCAGCTCATTTAAGGGACAGGGAGCTGGGGCCAACGTCCTGACTTTC. Protein sequence: CASSSFKGQGAGANVLTF. The entire variable domain, with the rest obtained from reference TRBV11-2 and TRBJ2-6, is as follows: EAGVAQSPRYKIIEKRQSVAFWCNPISGHATLYWYQQILGQGPKLLIQFQNNGVVDDSQLPKDRFSAERLKGVDSTLKIQPAKLEDSAVYLCASSSFKGQGAGANVLTFGAGSRLTVL.

This clone was seen once. The chain has TRBV5-1 and TRBJ1-1; D is possibly TRBD1 (6 bases). Between the trimmed V and J ends, which lost 1 base and 1 base, there was a span of 8 bases. Germline loops: CDR1 SGHRS, CDR2 YFSETQ. The CDR3 length is 14 residues. CDR3 nucleotide sequence: TGCGCCAGCAGCTTGTGGGGGCAGAACACTGAAGCTTTCTTT. This gives the protein CASSLWGQNTEAFF.

This chain connects TRBV5-6 to TRBJ1-2; 10 bases agree with TRBD1. V lost 4 bases, J lost 4 bases, and 10 bases stayed unmatched. The CDR3 extends over 16 amino acids. From germline, CDR1 is SGHDT and CDR2 YYEEEE. The CDR3 DNA follows: TGTGCCAGCAGCCGCGGGACAGGGGCAACTTCCTATGGCTACACCTTC. It encodes CASSRGTGATSYGYTF.

The chain joins TRBV7-3 to TRBJ2-7; 8 bases align to TRBD1. Germline V gene data show CDR1 as SGHTA and CDR2 as FQGTGA. This CDR3 is 14 amino acids long. V shed 4 bases, J shed 2 bases, and the junction held 4 bases outside the gene matches. The CDR3 protein is CASSSGQVPYEQYF. In DNA form, the CDR3 reads TGTGCCAGCAGCTCGGGACAGGTTCCCTACGAGCAGTACTTC. The full variable domain, its missing parts supplied by reference TRBV7-3 and TRBJ2-7, is GAGVSQTPSNKVTEKGKYVELRCDPISGHTALYWYRQSLGQGPEFLIYFQGTGAADDSGLPNDRFFAVRPEGSVSTLKIQRTERGDSAVYLCASSSGQVPYEQYFGPGTRLTVT.

This CDR3 reads CASSQVADTQYF. CDR3 nucleotide sequence: TGTGCCAGCAGCCAAGTAGCAGATACGCAGTATTTT. The chain carries TRBV4-2 and TRBJ2-3, with unresolved D. This CDR3 is built from 12 residues. CDR1 LGHNA and CDR2 YNFKEQ come from the germline V gene. V lost 1 base and J 4 bases, leaving 3 bases between the germline ends.

This chain uses TRBV29-1 with TRBJ2-4; the D is unclear. The CDR3 loop spans 11 amino acids. From germline, CDR1 is SQVTM and CDR2 ANQGSEA. Trimming took 5 bases from V and 6 from J, leaving 8 bases between them. The DNA for the CDR3 is TGCAGCGTTCAGAGTCCAAACATTCAGTACTTC. Its protein is CSVQSPNIQYF. The full variable domain, completed using reference TRBV29-1 and TRBJ2-4, is SAVISQKPSRDICQRGTSLTIQCQVDSQVTMMFWYRQQPGQSLTLIATANQGSEATYESGFVIDKFPISRPNLTFSTLTVSNMSPEDSSIYLCSVQSPNIQYFGAGTRLSVL.

The chain carries TRBV27 and TRBJ2-7, with no clear D. V gave up 8 bases and J gave up 2 bases, with 13 bases separating them. CDR1 is MNHEY and CDR2 is SMNVEV in the germline V gene (reference sequence). The CDR3 consists of 13 residues. CDR3 residues: CASGSRVAYEQYF. CDR3 sequence (DNA): TGTGCCAGCGGGTCCCGGGTCGCCTACGAGCAGTACTTC.

This clone was recorded only once. V and J are TRBV5-1 and TRBJ2-3, with 9 bases lining up with TRBD2. The CDR3 sequence is 16 residues long. J lost 6 bases, V lost 0 bases, and 8 bases had no gene match. Germline CDR1 and CDR2: SGHRS and YFSETQ. The CDR3 DNA sequence: TGCGCCAGCAGCTTGGCTCTCCTAGCGGGATACGATACGCAGTATTTT. Its translation is CASSLALLAGYDTQYF.

This clone was seen only a few times. This rearrangement joins TRBV27 to TRBJ2-7, with TRBD1 matching 9 bases. CDR1 is MNHEY and CDR2 is SMNVEV in the germline V gene (reference sequence). CDR3 size: 13 residues. The J segment lost 4 bases and the V segment lost 5 bases, leaving 3 bases of the junction unmatched. The CDR3 DNA reads TGTGCCAGCAGTGCAGACAGGGGGTACGAGCAGTACTTC. This gives the protein CASSADRGYEQYF.

In its sample, this clone was seen a few times. CDR3 loop: CASSEVRGRGTDTQYF. In nucleotides, the CDR3 is TGTGCCAGCAGTGAAGTAAGGGGAAGGGGCACAGATACGCAGTATTTT. The chain is built from TRBV6-1 and TRBJ2-3; the D gene is possibly TRBD1 (5 bases). The CDR3 contains 16 residues. V gave up 1 base and J gave up 1 base, with 12 bases separating them. In germline, CDR1 is MNHNS, CDR2 SASEGT.

The chain uses TRBV6-5 and TRBJ1-1; possibly TRBD1 for D (5 bases). The CDR3 runs 14 residues. CDR1 is MNHEY and CDR2 is SVGAGI in the germline V gene. Deletions cut 7 bases from V and 2 bases from J, with 14 bases between. The CDR3 protein is CASTSGSGNTEAFF. The DNA for the CDR3 is TGTGCCAGCACGTCAGGGAGCGGTAACACTGAAGCTTTCTTT.

The V call is TRBV2, the J call TRBJ2-3; possibly TRBD1 for D (5 bases). The CDR3 consists of 11 residues. With 11 bases removed from V and 7 bases from J, the gap between germline ends came to 13 bases. In germline, CDR1 is SNHLY, CDR2 FYNNEI. The DNA of the CDR3 is TGTGCCCCAGCGTCAGGGAATACGCAGTATTTT. Protein sequence: CAPASGNTQYF.

This clone was found once. This chain links TRBV30 with TRBJ2-2, with D maybe TRBD1 (6 bases). V lost 4 bases and J lost 5, with 11 bases in between. The CDR3 spans 13 residues. The V gene's germline CDR1 is GTSNPN and CDR2 SVGIG (reference sequence). CDR3 in DNA: TGTGCCTGGAAACTACAGGGTACCGGGGAGCTGTTTTTT. It yields the protein CAWKLQGTGELFF.

V is TRBV25-1 and J is TRBJ2-5; D uncertain. The end of the DNA is better explained by TRBJ2-7, so the J call may be wrong. Per germline, CDR1 MGHDK and CDR2 SYGVNS. CDR3 length equals 12 residues. The CDR3 is CALHKVNYEQYF. CDR3 DNA: TGTGCCCTCCATAAGGTTAACTACGAGCAGTACTTC.

The genes are TRBV14 and TRBJ2-3; TRBD1 matches 7 bases. This CDR3 is built from 12 residues. J lost 6 bases, V lost 6 bases, and 3 bases had no gene match. The germline V gene encodes CDR1 SGHDN and CDR2 FVKESK. This CDR3 reads CASSPGGDTQYF. CDR3 nucleotide sequence: TGTGCCAGCAGTCCAGGGGGTGATACGCAGTATTTT. The full variable domain, in which reference TRBV14 and TRBJ2-3 provide the parts outside the CDR3, is EAGVTQFPSHSVIEKGQTVTLRCDPISGHDNLYWYRRVMGKEIKFLLHFVKESKQDESGMPNNRFLAERTGGTYSTLKVQPAELEDSGVYFCASSPGGDTQYFGPGTRLTVL.

This clone occurred a few times. Its ends do not fully match the called genes, so a read error is possible. The chain carries TRBV29-1 and TRBJ2-5; no firm D call. Germline loops: CDR1 SQVTM, CDR2 ANQGSEA. The CDR3 runs to 8 residues. This CDR3 reads CSVDSWHF. In DNA, the CDR3 is TGCAGCGTTGACAGTTGGCACTTC.

This chain connects TRBV2 to TRBJ2-2; 7 bases match TRBD1. Losses at the gene ends were 10 bases for V and 2 bases for J; bases not matched to a gene: 10. Germline assignment: CDR1 SNHLY and CDR2 FYNNEI. The CDR3 is 15 residues long. CDR3 in DNA: TGTGCCATCCTACCGGGACAGACTAACACCGGGGAGCTGTTTTTT. The encoded protein is CAILPGQTNTGELFF.